Each of the 28 T cell receptor beta chains below was sequenced from the same sample in a study of tumor and adjacent non-tumor tissue in lung cancer. A modified ARM-PCR protocol with three rounds of nested PCR amplified TCRbeta. Each CDR3 protein is one row after TCRdb ran MiXCR on the multiplex PCR reads. This table has some 100,000 distinct CDR3 sequences, roughly 60% appearing once. RNA was extracted from bulk tissue without any cell sorting. The normal lung tissue was taken more than 3 cm from the tumor edge. The sample consisted of distant non-tumor lung tissue. Source of these receptors: a man aged 25 to 40 with non-small cell lung cancer.

About this clonotype: Compared with germline, one end of the junction differs, possibly owing to a read error. The chain combines TRBV11-2 with TRBJ2-7; 9 nucleotides match TRBD1. Germline lookup yields CDR1 SGHAT and CDR2 FQNNGV. The CDR3 runs to 15 residues. The chain's CDR3 is CASSSEGQGSYDQYF. The CDR3 DNA follows: TGTGCCAGCAGCTCCGAGGGACAGGGCTCCTACGATCAGTACTTC.

The CDR3 spells CARNGEVDEKLFF. CDR3 bases: TGTGCCCGGAATGGTGAGGTGGATGAAAAACTGTTTTTT. V is TRBV30 and J is TRBJ1-4; D remains ambiguous. CDR1 is GTSNPN and CDR2 is SVGIG in the germline V gene (reference sequence). This CDR3 contains 13 residues. The V end lost 8 bases, the J end lost 6 bases, and 16 bases lay between the germline ends. Filled out from reference TRBV30 and TRBJ1-4, the complete variable domain reads SQTIHQWPATLVQPVGSPLSLECTVEGTSNPNLYWYRQAAGRGLQLLFYSVGIGQISSEVPQNLSASRPQDRQFILSSKKLLLSDSGFYLCARNGEVDEKLFFGSGTQLSVL.

This clonotype was recorded at least ten times. The chain employs TRBV11-2 and TRBJ2-1; 9 positions agree with TRBD1. V shed 5 bases, J shed 2 bases, and the junction held 4 bases outside the gene matches. CDR1 SGHAT and CDR2 FQNNGV come from the germline V gene. This CDR3 has 15 residues. CDR3 nucleotides: TGTGCCAGCAGCCTCCGGGACAGGGCCTACAATGAGCAGTTCTTC. It encodes CASSLRDRAYNEQFF.

A few counts support this clonotype. The rearrangement uses TRBV7-8 and TRBJ1-3; 9 bases agree with TRBD1. CDR1 is SGHVS, CDR2 FQNEAQ, per germline. J gave up 0 bases and V 5 bases, and 8 bases lay outside the gene matches. This CDR3 has 17 amino acids. CDR3 loop: CASSTGGRTGSGNTIYF. The CDR3 coding sequence is TGTGCCAGCAGCACAGGGGGCAGGACGGGCTCTGGAAACACCATATATTTT.

This clonotype was observed many times. The chain links TRBV6-5 to TRBJ1-1; no firm D call. Per germline, CDR1 MNHEY and CDR2 SVGAGI. The CDR3 length is 14 residues. V lost 2 bases to trimming and J lost 4 bases, with 11 bases between them. Here the CDR3 DNA reads TGTGCCAGCAGTTACAGTATGGGCTCCACTGAAGCTTTCTTT. It yields the protein CASSYSMGSTEAFF.

The gene calls are TRBV6-4 and TRBJ2-3; 12 bases map to TRBD2. With V trimmed by 5 bases and J by 4 bases, 4 bases remained unmatched. The CDR3 is 15 amino acids. Germline assignment: CDR1 MRHNA and CDR2 SNTAGT. DNA for the CDR3: TGTGCCAGCAGTTTGACTAGCGGGGGCGCAGATACGCAGTATTTT. Translated, it gives CASSLTSGGADTQYF.

In the case of this clonotype: Because the CDR3 is missing its conserved closing phenylalanine or tryptophan, this is likely a read error. Because the CDR3's place on the DNA is in doubt, the DNA is left out and the CDR3 is given as listed by TCRdb. The rearrangement uses TRBV11-1 and TRBJ2-1; TRBD2 reflects the table's D call only, with no check against the DNA. CDR1 is SGHAT and CDR2 is FQDESV in the germline V gene (reference sequence). The CDR3 length equals 15 residues, ends included. CDR3 region: CACSVFLAGVDEEFL.

The rearrangement links TRBV11-2 to TRBJ2-7, with 7 bases aligning to TRBD1. Germline V gives CDR1 SGHAT, CDR2 FQNNGV. The CDR3 length is 15 residues. The trim removed 2 bases at V and 5 bases at J, leaving 9 bases unmatched. This chain's CDR3 is CASSLIPGQEDEQYF. Here the CDR3 DNA reads TGTGCCAGCAGCTTAATCCCTGGACAGGAGGACGAGCAGTACTTC.

This clonotype has more than one count but fewer than ten. A read error is possible here, since a much larger clone lies one base away. The chain uses TRBV20-1 and TRBJ1-6; D may be TRBD1 (6 bases). Looked up from germline, CDR1 is DFQATT and CDR2 is SNEGSKA (reference sequence). The length of the CDR3 is 15 residues. CDR3 coding DNA: TGCAGTCCTAGAGATAAAGGGGGAAATAATTCACCCCTCCACTTT. Translated, it gives CSPRDKGGNNSPLHF.

As regards this clonotype: Because the CDR3 is missing its conserved closing phenylalanine or tryptophan, this is likely a read error. The V and J genes are TRBV12-3 or TRBV12-4 and TRBJ1-6, with a weak D call TRBD1 (6 bases). The CDR3 covers 14 residues. As DNA, the CDR3 is TGTGGGAGCAGTTTAGGGGGGCCTGGGGCACCCCTCCACTCT. Its protein is CGSSLGGPGAPLHS.

This clonotype was counted at least ten times. The V call is TRBV20-1, the J call TRBJ2-7, with 9 bases that match TRBD1. Germline CDR1 and CDR2: DFQATT and SNEGSKA (reference sequence). J was trimmed by 0 bases and V by 5 bases; bases with no gene match: 8. This CDR3 has 15 residues. The chain's CDR3 is CSADTGGAYSYEQYF. The CDR3 region has the DNA TGCAGTGCTGATACAGGGGGCGCATACTCCTACGAGCAGTACTTC.

Concerning this clonotype: At one end the junction does not follow the germline gene, possibly because of a read error. This chain uses TRBV20-1 with TRBJ1-5, with a possible D match to TRBD1 (5 bases). CDR3 length equals 15 residues. The germline CDR1 and CDR2 sequences are DFQATT and SNEGSKA (reference sequence). The DNA of the CDR3 is TGCGGTGCTAGAGGCGGGATAGGGCAGGGTCAGCCCCAGCATTTT. Its protein product is CGARGGIGQGQPQHF.

Of note for this clonotype: Its ends do not fully match the called genes, so a read error is possible. The gene calls are TRBV29-1 and TRBJ1-2; a possible D gene is TRBD1 (5 bases). Germline CDR1 is SQVTM and CDR2 is ANQGSEA. The CDR3 is made up of 15 amino acids. DNA for the CDR3: TGTAGCGTTGAAGACCGGGACGGCAGGTACTATGGCTACACCTTC. This encodes CSVEDRDGRYYGYTF.

With respect to this clonotype: A much larger clonotype is one base distant, so this may be a read error. V is TRBV6-5 and J is TRBJ2-7; D is uncertain. Germline V gene sequence: CDR1 MNHEY, CDR2 SVGAGI. There are 13 residues in the CDR3. Trimming left V 2 bases short and J 3 bases short, with 8 bases between. The CDR3 is CASSYGMGYEQYF. The CDR3 DNA is TGTGCCAGCAGTTACGGGATGGGCTACGAGCAGTACTTC.

The table lists this clonotype with a count of one. At one boundary the junction diverges from the germline segment, which might be a read error. CDR3 protein: CPSSRDLGSNQPQHF. CDR3 in DNA: TGCCCCAGCAGCCGAGATCTGGGCTCTAATCAGCCCCAGCATTTT. The V call is TRBV4-1, the J call TRBJ1-5, with no clear D. The length of the CDR3 is 15 residues. CDR1 is MGHRA, CDR2 YSYEKL, per germline.

This sequence joins TRBV7-9 and TRBJ2-1, with D possibly matching TRBD2 (5 bases). Trimming pared 5 bases from V and 9 bases from J, leaving 23 bases between. Germline CDR1 reads SEHNR; CDR2 reads FQNEAQ (reference sequence). The CDR3 contains 16 residues. The chain's CDR3 is CASSPEMSPGWCEQFF. The DNA of the CDR3 is TGTGCCAGCAGCCCCGAGATGTCCCCGGGGTGGTGTGAGCAGTTCTTC.

As to this clonotype: At one boundary the junction diverges from the germline segment, which might be a read error. The V and J genes are TRBV11-1 and TRBJ2-5; a weak D match, TRBD2 (5 bases). CDR3 length: 15 residues. Looked up from germline, CDR1 is SGHAT and CDR2 is FQDESV (reference sequence). The CDR3 protein is CASSLGHSGQETQYF. In DNA form, the CDR3 reads TGTGCCAGTAGCTTAGGTCACAGCGGCCAAGAGACCCAGTACTTC.

This clonotype was counted at least ten times. The gene calls are TRBV29-1 and TRBJ2-7; D is unresolved. The CDR3 runs 13 residues. V was pared by 3 bases and J by 0 bases, with 9 bases between. The germline gives CDR1 SQVTM, CDR2 ANQGSEA. The CDR3: CSVEGYPSYEQYF. As DNA, the CDR3 is TGCAGCGTTGAGGGTTACCCCTCCTACGAGCAGTACTTC.

This clonotype was counted ten times or more. CDR3 nucleotides: TGTGCCAGCAGCTTTCGGACAGGGAACAATTATAATTCACCCCTCCACTTT. Translation gives CASSFRTGNNYNSPLHF. The rearrangement uses TRBV5-6 and TRBJ1-6; 8 nucleotides agree with TRBD1. CDR1 SGHDT and CDR2 YYEEEE come from the germline V gene. The CDR3 extends over 17 amino acids. Trimming took 2 bases from V and 4 from J; bases not matched to a gene: 8.

The chain has TRBV20-1 and TRBJ2-1; 10 nucleotides align to TRBD2. This CDR3 region has 14 residues. The J segment lost 5 bases and the V segment lost 7 bases, leaving 8 bases of the junction unmatched. Germline V gene sequence: CDR1 DFQATT, CDR2 SNEGSKA (reference sequence). CDR3 protein: CSVHSGGMNNEQFF. The CDR3 DNA reads TGCAGTGTCCATAGCGGGGGGATGAACAATGAGCAGTTCTTC.

Comment on this clonotype: At one end the junction does not follow the germline gene, possibly because of a read error. The chain combines TRBV29-1 with TRBJ2-2, with D perhaps TRBD1 or TRBD2 (6 bases each). Germline values: CDR1 SQVTM, CDR2 ANQGSEA. CDR3 size: 15 residues. This CDR3 reads CSVGGAYSNTGELFF. The CDR3 DNA sequence: TGCAGCGTTGGGGGGGCGTATTCGAACACAGGGGAGCTGTTTTTT.

Comment on this clonotype: One end of the junction is discordant with germline, which a read error may explain. V usage is TRBV10-3 and J usage is TRBJ1-6, with D uncertain. The CDR3 is 16 amino acids. The germline V gene encodes CDR1 ENHRY and CDR2 SYGVKD. The CDR3 region is CAISESSGPYNTPLHF. The CDR3 bases are TGTGCCATTAGTGAGTCGAGCGGCCCCTATAATACACCCCTCCACTTT.

This chain links TRBV20-1 with TRBJ2-3; weak D call: TRBD2 (7 bases). The ends were cut back, 5 bases at V and 3 bases at J, with 24 bases in the middle. Germline V gene data show CDR1 as DFQATT and CDR2 as SNEGSKA (reference sequence). The CDR3 covers 17 residues. In DNA form, the CDR3 reads TGCAGTGCTGTGGCGCCCAAAGGGGGGGGTAGAACAGATACGCAGTATTTT. Translated, it gives CSAVAPKGGGRTDTQYF.

This clonotype showed up many times. V is TRBV4-3 and J is TRBJ2-7; 8 bases align to TRBD1. Germline CDR1 reads LGHNA; CDR2 reads YSLEER. The J segment lost 6 bases and the V segment lost 3 bases, leaving 4 bases of the junction unmatched. The length of the CDR3 is 13 residues. The CDR3 loop reads CASSHRQGIEQYF. The DNA of the CDR3 is TGCGCCAGCAGCCATAGACAGGGGATCGAGCAGTACTTC.

This clonotype occurred a few times. A single base separates this from a much larger clone, so it may be a read error. The rearrangement links TRBV12-3 or TRBV12-4 to TRBJ1-3, with D unresolved. The CDR3 sequence is 13 residues long. CDR3 sequence (DNA): TGTACCAGCAGGCAGCGGTCTGGAAACACCATATATTTT. Encoded protein: CTSRQRSGNTIYF.

This chain joins TRBV6-1 and TRBJ2-5; D perhaps matches TRBD1 (7 bases). Trimming removed 3 bases from V and 2 bases from J, with 13 bases in between. Per germline, CDR1 MNHNS and CDR2 SASEGT. The CDR3 sequence is 15 residues long. As DNA, the CDR3 is TGTGCCAGCAGTGATATGACAGGGACTCAAGAGACCCAGTACTTC. It encodes CASSDMTGTQETQYF.

The chain is built from TRBV6-2 or TRBV6-3 and TRBJ1-2; weak D call: TRBD1 (6 bases). The CDR3 has 14 residues. Trimming took off 2 bases at V and 7 bases at J, with 14 bases between the two ends. Per the germline V gene, CDR1 is MNHEY and CDR2 is SVGEGT. This CDR3 is CASSYLGGLIGYTF. Written as DNA, the CDR3 is TGTGCCAGCAGTTACCTCGGGGGGCTCATTGGCTACACCTTC.

Details on this clonotype: At one boundary the junction diverges from the germline segment, which might be a read error. The chain links TRBV12-3 or TRBV12-4 to TRBJ2-7; 11 bases map to TRBD2. The CDR3 extends over 14 amino acids. DNA for the CDR3: TGTGCCAACAGTTTAGCGGGAGGGTTGGACGATCAGTACTTC. Its translation: CANSLAGGLDDQYF.